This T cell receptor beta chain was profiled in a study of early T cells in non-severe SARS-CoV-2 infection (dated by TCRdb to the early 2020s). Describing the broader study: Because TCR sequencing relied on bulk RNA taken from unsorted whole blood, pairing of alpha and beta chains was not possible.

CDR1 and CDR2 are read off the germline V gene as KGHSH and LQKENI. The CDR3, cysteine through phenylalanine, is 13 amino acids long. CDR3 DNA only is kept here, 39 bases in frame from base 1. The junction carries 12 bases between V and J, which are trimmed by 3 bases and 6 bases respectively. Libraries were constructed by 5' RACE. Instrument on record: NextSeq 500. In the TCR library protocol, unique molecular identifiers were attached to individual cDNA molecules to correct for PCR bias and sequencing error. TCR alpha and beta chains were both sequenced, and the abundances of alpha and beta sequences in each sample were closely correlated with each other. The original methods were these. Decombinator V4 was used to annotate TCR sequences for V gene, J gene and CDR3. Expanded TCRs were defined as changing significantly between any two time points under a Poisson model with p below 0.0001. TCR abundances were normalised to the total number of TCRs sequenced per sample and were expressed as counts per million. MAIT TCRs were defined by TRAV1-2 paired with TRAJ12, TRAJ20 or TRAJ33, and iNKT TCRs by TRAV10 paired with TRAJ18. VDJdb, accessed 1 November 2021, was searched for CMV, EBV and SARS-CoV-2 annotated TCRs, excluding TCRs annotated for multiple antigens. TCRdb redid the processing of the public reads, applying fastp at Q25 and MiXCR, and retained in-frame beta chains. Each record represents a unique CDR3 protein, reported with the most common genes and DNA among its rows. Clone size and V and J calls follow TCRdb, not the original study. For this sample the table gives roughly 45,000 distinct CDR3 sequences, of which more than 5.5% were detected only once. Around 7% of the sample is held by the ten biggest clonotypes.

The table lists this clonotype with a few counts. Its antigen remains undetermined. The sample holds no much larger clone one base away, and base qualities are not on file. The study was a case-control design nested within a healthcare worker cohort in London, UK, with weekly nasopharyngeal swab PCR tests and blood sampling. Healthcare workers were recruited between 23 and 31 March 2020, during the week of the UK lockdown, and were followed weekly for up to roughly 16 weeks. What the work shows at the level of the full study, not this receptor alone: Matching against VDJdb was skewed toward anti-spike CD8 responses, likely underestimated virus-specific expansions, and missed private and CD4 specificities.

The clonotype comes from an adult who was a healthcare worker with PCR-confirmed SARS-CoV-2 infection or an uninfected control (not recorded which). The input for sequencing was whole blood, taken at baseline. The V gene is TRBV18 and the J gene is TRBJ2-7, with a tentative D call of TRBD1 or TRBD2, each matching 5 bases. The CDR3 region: CASSPGTAGEQYF. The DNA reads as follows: TGTGCCAGCTCACCGGGGACGGCGGGCGAGCAGTACTTC.